This TCR beta chain derives from a study of Ad26.COV2.S vaccination and SARS-CoV-2 variants (dated by TCRdb to about 2021). Describing the broader study: TCRbeta repertoire sequencing served as the tool for gauging how specific and how broad the SARS-CoV-2-reactive T cell receptors were following Ad26.COV2.S vaccination. A total of approximately 30 samples were included in the TCR-sequenced set, comprising 19 Ad26.COV2.S vaccine recipients, 5 placebo recipients and 8 SARS-CoV-2 convalescent individuals. The research as a whole found: It was noted by the authors that total T cell responses may have been underestimated by the TCR breadth and depth analyses. Spike-specific TCR breadth was higher in Ad26.COV2.S recipients than in placebo recipients (P = 0.0014). Substantial breadth of spike-specific CD8+ and CD4+ T cell responses was reported after vaccination. Non-spike TCR breadth was comparable between vaccine and placebo recipients, consistent with the vaccine containing only spike.

Read against the paper, the sample's time point label means: individuals recovered from natural SARS-CoV-2 infection. The immunoSEQ Assay was the method used to sequence TCRbeta CDR3 regions. After extraction, genomic DNA underwent amplification by bias-controlled multiplex PCR, followed by high-throughput sequencing. On the study's bioinformatics: To quantify the absolute abundance of every unique TCRbeta CDR3 region, sequences were collapsed and filtered. T cell fraction was estimated by normalization of TCRbeta template counts to usable DNA, with usable DNA being measured through amplification of reference genes present in all nucleated cells. Repertoire TCRs were annotated as SARS-CoV-2-specific when V gene, CDR3 amino acid sequence and J gene were exactly matched to a known reactive TCR set. MIRA supplied the reference SARS-CoV-2 TCR set, which was filtered for enrichment in COVID-19-positive ImmuneCODE repertoires so that public or cross-reactive TCRs were removed. Using the MIRA antigens, annotated TCRs were further analysed by specific ORF or by position within an ORF. Breadth was defined as the number of annotated unique rearrangements divided by the total number of unique productive rearrangements, and depth was defined as the summed frequency of the annotated unique rearrangements. Group comparisons of TCR breadth used two-sided Wilcoxon rank-sum tests. TCRdb obtained this table from immuneACCESS and retained in-frame rearrangements with V and J assigned. These tables miss some clones; where compared with another copy, unresolved V genes account for less than half of the shortfall, and the remainder is unexplained. V and J calls and clone size follow that table, whereas D and trimming were derived from the DNA. The sample table records more than 150,000 clones; roughly 87% of these occur just once. The top ten clonotypes cover 5.9% of the sample.

Concerning this clone itself: Which antigen it targets is not known. Base qualities are missing; no much larger clone stands one base away.

Spanning cysteine to phenylalanine, the CDR3 consists of 12 amino acids. Just the 36-base CDR3 DNA is kept, in frame starting at base 1. V is cut by 1 base and J by 7 bases, and the space between the germline ends is 7 bases. The CDR1 and CDR2 encoded by the germline V gene (reference sequence) are SEHNR and FQNEAQ. The chain is made from TRBV7-9 and TRBJ2-5; the D gene is unclear. This TCR derives from a human donor who had recovered from COVID-19. Material: peripheral blood, obtained after recovery from COVID-19. The DNA reads TGTGCCAGCAGCTTAGAACTGTGGACCCAGTACTTC. Its translation is CASSLELWTQYF.